Listed below are T cell receptor beta chains from one sample, sequenced in a study of blood T cell repertoires in COVID-19. This table comes from immunoSEQ multiplex PCR, and its TCRdb copy is limited to in-frame clones, with some not included. The repertoire consists of 20,000 to 25,000 clones, with 88% occurring once and the leading ten covering roughly 22%. Sequencing was performed on peripheral blood. Every receptor here comes from an older man in a cohort sampled during active COVID-19. Each CDR3 is given with its conserved first and last residue. The D gene is left open where the match is weak. Some rows have no size entry. The others give once, few or many, or a class for an expanded clone.

. | TRBJ1-5 | TRBD1 | TRBV24-1 | CATSDRTGGVNQPQHF | TGTGCCACCAGTGATAGGACAGGGGGGGTCAATCAGCCCCAGCATTTT
. | TRBJ1-2 | . | TRBV7-2 | CASSLGSWGGGYTF | TGTGCCAGCAGCTTAGGTTCGTGGGGGGGCGGCTACACCTTC
once | TRBJ1-2 | . | TRBV6-2/TRBV6-3 | CASSSGVFGYTF | TGTGCCAGCAGTTCCGGGGTTTTTGGCTACACCTTC
once | TRBJ1-1 | . | TRBV2 | CASRSRGKNTEAFF | TGTGCCAGCAGGTCCCGGGGGAAGAACACTGAAGCTTTCTTT
. | TRBJ2-5 | TRBD2 | TRBV10-1 | CASSELAGFQETQYF | TGCGCCAGCAGTGAGTTAGCGGGGTTCCAAGAGACCCAGTACTTC
once | TRBJ1-3 | TRBD1 | TRBV7-2 | CASSANRGISGNTIYF | TGTGCCAGCAGCGCCAACAGGGGTATCTCTGGAAACACCATATATTTT
. | TRBJ2-7 | TRBD2 | TRBV6-2/TRBV6-3 | CASSYLEGRGGYEQYF | TGTGCCAGCAGTTACCTCGAAGGTCGGGGGGGTTACGAGCAGTACTTC
. | TRBJ1-5 | . | TRBV7-6 | CASSLDTGKKGPQHF | TGTGCCAGCAGCTTAGACACAGGCAAGAAGGGGCCCCAGCATTTT
. | TRBJ1-1 | . | TRBV28 | CASMARFTEAFF | TGTGCCAGCATGGCACGATTCACTGAAGCTTTCTTT
. | TRBJ1-2 | TRBD1 | TRBV5-1 | CASSLGSGTVSNYGYTF | TGCGCCAGCAGCTTGGGGTCCGGGACAGTCTCTAACTATGGCTACACCTTC
. | TRBJ2-1 | TRBD2 | TRBV27 | CASSLSIAGGSPNEQFF | TGTGCCAGCAGTTTATCGATAGCGGGAGGATCCCCCAATGAGCAGTTCTTC
. | TRBJ1-4 | TRBD1 | TRBV5-1 | CASSVGTASTNEKLFF | TGCGCCAGCAGCGTAGGGACAGCCTCAACTAATGAAAAACTGTTTTTT
once | TRBJ2-3 | . | TRBV6-4 | CASSERRGSDTQYF | TGTGCCAGCAGTGAGAGGAGGGGATCAGATACGCAGTATTTT
. | TRBJ1-6 | . | TRBV5-1 | CASSPTGSSYNSPLHF | TGCGCCAGCAGCCCTACAGGGAGCTCCTATAATTCACCCCTCCACTTT
. | TRBJ1-1 | . | TRBV7-9 | CASSLSAGTEAFF | TGTGCCAGCAGCCTATCAGCAGGGACTGAAGCTTTCTTT
. | TRBJ2-1 | TRBD2 | TRBV7-9 | CASSSITSGSQFF | TGTGCCAGCAGCTCCATTACTAGCGGGAGTCAGTTCTTC
medium-sized | TRBJ2-7 | . | TRBV11-2 | CASSWPRGGGSSYEQYF | TGTGCCAGCAGCTGGCCGAGAGGGGGGGGTTCATCCTACGAGCAGTACTTC
once | TRBJ2-1 | . | TRBV30 | CAWSVRPAGEQFF | TGTGCCTGGAGTGTACGCCCAGCGGGTGAGCAGTTCTTC
. | TRBJ1-6 | TRBD1 | TRBV4-1 | CASSHQDRAVDNSPLHF | TGCGCCAGCAGCCACCAGGACAGGGCCGTTGATAATTCACCCCTCCACTTT
once | TRBJ2-5 | . | TRBV30 | CAWSGQLKETQYF | TGTGCCTGGAGTGGACAGCTAAAGGAGACCCAGTACTTC
. | TRBJ1-4 | . | TRBV3-1/TRBV3-2 | CASSRGVDEKLFF | TGTGCCAGCAGCCGGGGCGTTGATGAAAAACTGTTTTTT
. | TRBJ2-7 | TRBD1 | TRBV11-1 | CASSPDRGDEQYF | TGTGCCAGCAGCCCGGACAGGGGCGACGAGCAGTACTTC
few | TRBJ2-7 | . | TRBV5-6 | CASSLDRAYEQYF | TGTGCCAGCAGCTTGGACAGGGCCTACGAGCAGTACTTC
. | TRBJ2-1 | . | TRBV10-3 | CAIRRDGNEQFF | TGTGCCATCAGGCGAGACGGGAATGAGCAGTTCTTC
medium-sized | TRBJ1-4 | . | TRBV28 | CATEGGTNEKLFF | TGTGCCACCGAGGGGGGGACTAATGAAAAACTGTTTTTT
few | TRBJ1-6 | TRBD1 | TRBV2 | CASRGTANNSPLHF | TGTGCCAGCAGGGGGACAGCCAATAATTCACCCCTCCACTTT
once | TRBJ2-4 | . | TRBV11-2 | CASSLPGKNIQYF | TGTGCCAGCAGCTTACCAGGGAAAAACATTCAGTACTTC
. | TRBJ2-5 | . | TRBV4-2 | CASSQVAGGQSQETQYF | TGTGCCAGCAGCCAAGTAGCTGGCGGACAGAGCCAAGAGACCCAGTACTTC